This T cell receptor (beta chain) is drawn from a study of blood T cell repertoires in COVID-19. About the research overall: Samples came from the United States, Italy and Spain, spanning acute and convalescent COVID-19. The cDNA or gDNA used as material had been derived from T cells, B-cell-depleted T cells, or PBMCs.

Authors' processing steps: Reference gene primer amplification gave estimated nucleated cell counts. The repertoire was sequenced with immunoSEQ multiplex PCR; TCRdb's copy has only in-frame clones and lacks some. D and trimming come from the DNA, and the V and J calls and clone size come from that table. The table records 650,000 to 800,000 clones, about 90% of them present only once. The V and J ends lost 3 bases and 4 bases respectively, with 7 bases between them. The CDR3 has 13 amino acids. The origin of this receptor is a woman younger than 35 with acute or convalescent COVID-19. This rearrangement joins TRBV12-3 or TRBV12-4 to TRBJ2-1; D not resolved. Sequencing input: peripheral blood. CDR3 in DNA: TGTGCCAGCAGTTTGAACAAGTACAATGAGCAGTTCTTC. The encoded protein is CASSLNKYNEQFF.